The next 31 T cell receptor beta chains were all read from a single sample in a study of blood T cell repertoires in COVID-19. TCRdb's copy holds only in-frame clones and misses some; the assay was immunoSEQ multiplex PCR. The sample has roughly 34,000 clones, over 80% seen once. The sequencing input was peripheral blood. The receptors stem from a human donor with active COVID-19. The donor label of this sample is uncertain.

The J gene is TRBJ2-7, the V gene TRBV30; 7 positions match TRBD1. The trim removed 1 base at V and 6 bases at J, leaving 6 bases unmatched. The germline CDR1 and CDR2 sequences are GTSNPN and SVGIG (reference sequence). The CDR3 sequence is 13 residues long. The DNA of the CDR3 is TGTGCCTGGAGTGCACAGGGGTTTTCCGAGCAGTACTTC. Protein sequence: CAWSAQGFSEQYF.

The V call is TRBV2, the J call TRBJ1-2, with TRBD1 identical over 10 bases. Trimming removed 9 bases from V and 2 bases from J; junction bases left unmatched: 3. The germline V gene has CDR1 SNHLY and CDR2 FYNNEI. The CDR3 extends over 13 amino acids. The DNA for the CDR3 is TGTGCCAGTCAGGGACAGGGGAACTATGGCTACACCTTC. The encoded protein is CASQGQGNYGYTF.

This rearrangement joins TRBV19 to TRBJ1-5, with 7 bases aligning to TRBD1. The V segment lost 8 bases and the J segment 4 bases; nucleotides outside the gene matches: 8. Germline CDR1 and CDR2: LNHDA and SQIVND (reference sequence). This CDR3 is built from 14 residues. The CDR3 is CASQIRDRNQPQHF. CDR3 DNA: TGTGCCAGTCAAATCCGGGACAGAAATCAGCCCCAGCATTTT.

This sequence joins TRBV10-3 and TRBJ1-3, with D maybe TRBD1 (6 bases). V gave up 0 bases and J gave up 4 bases, with 13 bases separating them. CDR3 length: 16 residues. Germline loops: CDR1 ENHRY, CDR2 SYGVKD. CDR3 sequence reads: CAISESGPGQGNTIYF. CDR3 in DNA: TGTGCCATCAGTGAGTCGGGGCCTGGACAGGGAAACACCATATATTTT.

V gene TRBV5-1 combines with J gene TRBJ2-7, with D unresolved. CDR3 size: 13 residues. Germline V gene sequence: CDR1 SGHRS, CDR2 YFSETQ. Trimming stripped 0 bases from V and 5 bases from J, with 9 bases between. The DNA of the CDR3 is TGCGCCAGCAGCTTGGCAGGTAACAACGAGCAGTACTTC. Amino acid sequence: CASSLAGNNEQYF.

V is TRBV29-1 and J is TRBJ1-2; 7 bases fit TRBD1. CDR3 length: 12 residues. The V gene's germline CDR1 is SQVTM and CDR2 ANQGSEA. V was clipped by 4 bases and J by 4 bases; unmatched bases: 3. The CDR3 DNA sequence: TGCAGCGTTGGACAGGGCGTCTATGGCTACACCTTC. Translated, it gives CSVGQGVYGYTF. Together with reference TRBV29-1 and TRBJ1-2, the CDR3 gives the full variable domain: SAVISQKPSRDICQRGTSLTIQCQVDSQVTMMFWYRQQPGQSLTLIATANQGSEATYESGFVIDKFPISRPNLTFSTLTVSNMSPEDSSIYLCSVGQGVYGYTFGSGTRLTVV.

This chain links TRBV4-2 with TRBJ2-1, with TRBD2 matching 10 bases. This CDR3 comprises 17 residues. V shed 0 bases and J 7 bases; nucleotides not matched to a gene: 9. Looked up from germline, CDR1 is LGHNA and CDR2 is YNFKEQ. This CDR3 is CASSQEGSSSGRNEQFF. In DNA, the CDR3 is TGTGCCAGCAGCCAAGAAGGGTCGTCTAGCGGGAGAAATGAGCAGTTCTTC.

V is TRBV3-1 (or the pseudogene TRBV3-2) and J is TRBJ2-7, with TRBD2 identical over 9 bases. This CDR3 spans 14 amino acids. Trimming cost V 2 bases and J 5 bases; bases outside gene matches: 4. The germline V gene encodes CDR1 LGHDT and CDR2 YNNKEL (reference sequence). CDR3 protein: CASSQRTSVNEQYF. In DNA, the CDR3 is TGTGCCAGCAGCCAACGGACTAGCGTCAACGAGCAGTACTTC.

This chain uses TRBV29-1 with TRBJ2-7, with 12 bases lining up with TRBD1. Trimming took 6 bases from V and 3 from J; bases not matched to a gene: 12. CDR3 size: 16 residues. Germline V lookup: CDR1 SQVTM, CDR2 ANQGSEA. CDR3: CSVDRGTGGHIYEQYF. As DNA, the CDR3 is TGCAGCGTAGACAGGGGGACAGGGGGCCATATCTACGAGCAGTACTTC.

This rearrangement joins TRBV3-1 (or the pseudogene TRBV3-2) to TRBJ2-5; TRBD1 is a possible D gene (5 bases). V was trimmed by 3 bases and J by 2 bases, leaving 13 bases between them. Germline V gene data show CDR1 as LGHDT and CDR2 as YNNKEL (reference sequence). The CDR3 is 15 amino acids. In DNA, the CDR3 is TGTGCCAGCAGCCAGCATCAGGGTGGGCAAGAGACCCAGTACTTC. This translates into CASSQHQGGQETQYF.

V gene TRBV28 combines with J gene TRBJ1-2; TRBD1 matches at 8 bases. Unmatched junction bases numbered 6, after V lost 5 bases and J lost 4 bases. Germline V gene sequence: CDR1 MDHEN, CDR2 SYDVKM. CDR3 length: 14 residues. The CDR3 here is CASSETGEAYGYTF. The DNA of the CDR3 is TGTGCCAGCAGTGAGACAGGGGAGGCCTATGGCTACACCTTC.

This clone has a single count. The V call is TRBV6-5, the J call TRBJ2-7; TRBD2 matches 10 bases. V lost 2 bases to trimming and J lost 2 bases; unmatched junction nucleotides: 6. The CDR3 sequence is 16 residues long. CDR1 MNHEY and CDR2 SVGAGI come from the germline V gene. The CDR3 DNA reads as TGTGCCAGCAGTTACACGTGGACTAGCGGAGCCTACGAGCAGTACTTC. Translation: CASSYTWTSGAYEQYF.

This chain joins TRBV9 and TRBJ2-6; maybe TRBD1 (6 bases). The germline CDR1 and CDR2 sequences are SGDLS and YYNGEE. The germline V and J ends were trimmed by 4 bases and 3 bases, with 20 bases remaining between them. The CDR3 is 18 residues long. The CDR3: CASSLTGPPFGGANVLTF. The CDR3 DNA sequence: TGTGCCAGCAGCTTGACAGGTCCTCCCTTCGGTGGGGCCAACGTCCTGACTTTC.

The rearrangement joins TRBV7-3 to TRBJ2-2, with D possibly TRBD1 on 6 matching bases. V was trimmed by 4 bases and J by 10 bases, leaving 10 bases between them. This CDR3 has 12 residues. Germline CDR1 reads SGHTA; CDR2 reads FQGTGA. This CDR3 is CASSSTGVELFF. For the CDR3, the DNA is TGTGCCAGCAGCTCGACAGGAGTGGAGCTGTTTTTT.

A few counts support this clone. The chain is built from TRBV28 and TRBJ1-1, with TRBD1 identical over 8 bases. V gave up 1 base and J gave up 11 bases; unmatched junction bases: 6. This CDR3 comprises 13 residues. CDR1 is MDHEN and CDR2 is SYDVKM in the germline V gene. CDR3 sequence reads: CASSLSAGGTAFF. In nucleotides, the CDR3 is TGTGCCAGCAGTTTATCGGCAGGGGGCACTGCTTTCTTT. Filled out from reference TRBV28 and TRBJ1-1, the complete variable domain reads DVKVTQSSRYLVKRTGEKVFLECVQDMDHENMFWYRQDPGLGLRLIYFSYDVKMKEKGDIPEGYSVSREKKERFSLILESASTNQTSMYLCASSLSAGGTAFFGQGTRLTVV.

This clone was found once. V and J are TRBV7-9 and TRBJ2-3, with D possibly TRBD2 on 5 matching bases. Germline CDR1 is SEHNR and CDR2 is FQNEAQ (reference sequence). V was clipped by 0 bases and J by 3 bases, with 13 bases between them. This CDR3 is 16 amino acids long. CDR3 sequence (DNA): TGTGCCAGCAGCTTAGCGGTTGGAGGATCTACAGATACGCAGTATTTT. It is translated as CASSLAVGGSTDTQYF.

This clone was detected once. The CDR3, as DNA: TGTGCCAGCAGCACGGGACTAGCGGGGGCACGGGAGACCCAGTACTTC. Protein product: CASSTGLAGARETQYF. V is TRBV9 and J is TRBJ2-5; 14 nucleotides line up with TRBD2. Germline V gives CDR1 SGDLS, CDR2 YYNGEE. The junction had 7 bases not matched to a gene; V was cut back by 4 bases and J by 5 bases. The CDR3 is 16 amino acids.

The CDR3 nucleotides are TGTGCCAGCTCTGGACAGGGCGCCCACGAGCAGTACTTC. Its translation: CASSGQGAHEQYF. The gene calls are TRBV18 and TRBJ2-7; TRBD1 agrees at 8 bases. Per germline, CDR1 KGHSH and CDR2 LQKENI. Trimming cost V 6 bases and J 5 bases; bases outside gene matches: 6. CDR3 size: 13 residues.

The gene calls are TRBV5-4 and TRBJ1-1; possible D gene TRBD1, 6 bases. The germline gives CDR1 SGHNT, CDR2 YYREEE (reference sequence). The CDR3 is 13 residues long. Trimming took off 3 bases at V and 7 bases at J, with 13 bases between the two ends. The CDR3 nucleotides read TGTGCCAGCAGCTGGACTGGGGGCTATGAAGCTTTCTTT. Amino acid sequence: CASSWTGGYEAFF.

V gene TRBV7-3 combines with J gene TRBJ2-3; 11 nucleotides match TRBD2. V lost 5 bases and J lost 6; bases outside the gene matches: 7. The CDR3 is 15 amino acids. CDR1 SGHTA and CDR2 FQGTGA come from the germline V gene. The CDR3 nucleotides read TGTGCCAGCAGCCCAGGGGGACTAGCGGCGGATACGCAGTATTTT. It encodes CASSPGGLAADTQYF.

The V gene is TRBV5-1, the J gene TRBJ2-5, with a tentative D call TRBD2 (6 bases). There are 14 residues in the CDR3. In germline, CDR1 is SGHRS, CDR2 YFSETQ. Trimming took 4 bases from V and 5 from J, leaving 15 bases between them. CDR3 sequence (DNA): TGCGCCAGCAGCAGAACCGGTGGGGGGGAGACCCAGTACTTC. The encoded protein is CASSRTGGGETQYF.

The chain recombines TRBV7-6 with TRBJ1-2; 9 bases are a match to TRBD1. CDR1 is SGHVS, CDR2 FNYEAQ, per germline. V lost 4 bases to trimming and J lost 2 bases; unmatched junction nucleotides: 8. This CDR3 is 16 amino acids long. This CDR3 is CASSSQTGGNNYGYTF. The CDR3 coding sequence is TGTGCCAGCAGCTCTCAAACAGGGGGCAACAACTATGGCTACACCTTC.

This chain connects TRBV28 to TRBJ1-1; 11 nucleotides agree with TRBD1. Losses at the gene ends were 6 bases for V and 7 bases for J; bases not matched to a gene: 10. From germline, CDR1 is MDHEN and CDR2 SYDVKM. CDR3 length: 15 residues. This CDR3 is CASSGVDRGLVEAFF. The CDR3 region has the DNA TGTGCCAGCAGCGGGGTGGACAGGGGGCTCGTTGAAGCTTTCTTT. Full variable domain (missing parts from reference TRBV28 and TRBJ1-1): DVKVTQSSRYLVKRTGEKVFLECVQDMDHENMFWYRQDPGLGLRLIYFSYDVKMKEKGDIPEGYSVSREKKERFSLILESASTNQTSMYLCASSGVDRGLVEAFFGQGTRLTVV.

The chain uses TRBV11-1 and TRBJ2-5; a weak D match, TRBD1 (8 bases). Trimming cost V 5 bases and J 3 bases, with 16 bases left between them. Germline CDR1 is SGHAT and CDR2 is FQDESV (reference sequence). CDR3 size: 15 residues. The CDR3 DNA is TGTGCCAGCAGCGCCTGGACAGGGAGGGAAGAGACCCAGTACTTC. It translates to CASSAWTGREETQYF.

V usage is TRBV15 and J usage is TRBJ2-1, with D possibly being TRBD2 (6 bases). The CDR3 is made up of 16 amino acids. V gave up 0 bases and J gave up 8 bases, with 17 bases separating them. The germline V gene has CDR1 LNHNV and CDR2 YYDKDF (reference sequence). The CDR3 here is CATSRDSWTMSDEQFF. The DNA for the CDR3 is TGTGCCACCAGCAGAGACTCCTGGACTATGTCGGATGAGCAGTTCTTC.

The chain carries TRBV7-8 and TRBJ2-5; possibly TRBD1 for D (6 bases). Deletions cut 3 bases from V and 0 bases from J, with 20 bases between. The CDR3 totals 18 residues. Germline V lookup: CDR1 SGHVS, CDR2 FQNEAQ. This chain's CDR3 is CASSFAILTGMYQETQYF. For the CDR3, the DNA is TGTGCCAGCAGCTTCGCCATCCTTACAGGGATGTACCAAGAGACCCAGTACTTC. Filled out from reference TRBV7-8 and TRBJ2-5, the complete variable domain reads GAGVSQSPRYKVAKRGQDVALRCDPISGHVSLFWYQQALGQGPEFLTYFQNEAQLDKSGLPSDRFFAERPEGSVSTLKIQRTQQEDSAVYLCASSFAILTGMYQETQYFGPGTRLLVL.

V and J are TRBV7-2 and TRBJ2-1; the match to TRBD2 covers 7 bases. This CDR3 is 18 amino acids long. The germline V gene has CDR1 SGHTA and CDR2 FQGNSA. The V segment lost 1 base and the J segment 0 bases; nucleotides outside the gene matches: 9. CDR3 protein: CASSLVDSGPSSYNEQFF. CDR3 nucleotides: TGTGCCAGCAGCTTAGTCGATAGCGGGCCTAGCTCCTACAATGAGCAGTTCTTC.

The J gene is TRBJ2-3, the V gene TRBV2, with D tentatively TRBD2 (6 bases). The V gene's germline CDR1 is SNHLY and CDR2 FYNNEI. Trimming cost V 3 bases and J 2 bases, with 12 bases left between them. The CDR3 totals 15 residues. In nucleotides, the CDR3 is TGTGCCAGCAGTGATAGCGGAACTTTCACAGATACGCAGTATTTT. The encoded protein is CASSDSGTFTDTQYF. The whole variable domain, filled in from reference TRBV2 and TRBJ2-3, reads EPEVTQTPSHQVTQMGQEVILRCVPISNHLYFYWYRQILGQKVEFLVSFYNNEISEKSEIFDDQFSVERPDGSNFTLKIRSTKLEDSAMYFCASSDSGTFTDTQYFGPGTRLTVL.

This clone is medium-sized. The chain links TRBV25-1 to TRBJ2-5, with D possibly TRBD2 on 7 matching bases. V was shortened by 5 bases and J by 5 bases, with 12 bases between the two germline ends. This CDR3 has 13 amino acids. CDR1 is MGHDK and CDR2 is SYGVNS in the germline V gene. This chain's CDR3 is CASSSGGGETQYF. The CDR3 DNA reads as TGTGCCAGCAGTTCGGGGGGCGGGGAGACCCAGTACTTC.

This CDR3 reads CASSLAAGRLGAGELFF. The CDR3 DNA follows: TGCGCCAGCAGCTTGGCAGCGGGCCGCCTGGGGGCCGGGGAGCTGTTTTTT. The chain has TRBV5-1 and TRBJ2-2; weak D call: TRBD2 (6 bases). CDR3 size: 17 residues. V dropped 0 bases and J dropped 6 bases, with 18 bases sitting between them. Germline-derived CDR1 and CDR2 are SGHRS and YFSETQ.

This clone was picked up one time. The rearrangement links TRBV5-1 to TRBJ2-7; TRBD1 matches at 10 bases. Germline values: CDR1 SGHRS, CDR2 YFSETQ. V trimming: 4 bases; J trimming: 3 bases; junction bases outside the gene matches: 4. This CDR3 contains 14 residues. CDR3 nucleotides: TGCGCCAGCAGCAGGACAGGGGGAGGCTACGAGCAGTACTTC. Translating it yields CASSRTGGGYEQYF. The full variable domain, in which reference TRBV5-1 and TRBJ2-7 provide the parts outside the CDR3, is KAGVTQTPRYLIKTRGQQVTLSCSPISGHRSVSWYQQTPGQGLQFLFEYFSETQRNKGNFPGRFSGRQFSNSRSEMNVSTLELGDSALYLCASSRTGGGYEQYFGPGTRLTVT.